The source of this T cell receptor (beta chain) is a study of cytomegalovirus exposure and HLA in healthy donors. This CDR3 comprises 14 residues. CDR1 and CDR2 (germline): SGHTS, YDEGEE. The J segment lost 2 bases and the V segment lost 4 bases, leaving 3 bases of the junction unmatched. The donors were members of the validation cohort comprising 100 to 150 subjects, separate from the roughly 650-subject first cohort. This table comes from immunoSEQ multiplex PCR, and its TCRdb copy is limited to in-frame clones, with some not included. This sample yields about 140,000 clones, of which 85% to 90% are seen a single time; less than 3% belongs to the top ten.

This TCR came from a man aged 18 to 29 in good health and CMV-seronegative. The chain combines TRBV5-8 with TRBJ2-1, with TRBD1 identical over 7 bases. Material: PBMCs. CDR3 sequence (DNA): TGTGCCAGCAGCCAGGGACAGCCCTACAATGAGCAGTTCTTC. This codes for CASSQGQPYNEQFF.